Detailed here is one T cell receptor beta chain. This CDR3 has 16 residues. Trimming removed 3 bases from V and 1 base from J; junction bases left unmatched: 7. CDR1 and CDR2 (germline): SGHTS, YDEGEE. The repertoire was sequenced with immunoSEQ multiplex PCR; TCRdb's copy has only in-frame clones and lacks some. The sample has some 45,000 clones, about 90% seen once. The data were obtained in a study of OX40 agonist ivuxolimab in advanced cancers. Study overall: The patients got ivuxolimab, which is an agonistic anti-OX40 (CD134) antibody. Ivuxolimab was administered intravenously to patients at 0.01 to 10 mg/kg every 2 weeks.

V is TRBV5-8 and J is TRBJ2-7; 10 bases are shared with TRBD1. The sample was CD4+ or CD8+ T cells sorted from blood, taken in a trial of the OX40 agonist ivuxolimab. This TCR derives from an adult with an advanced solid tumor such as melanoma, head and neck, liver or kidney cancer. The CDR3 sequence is CASSSSGTGVSYEQYF. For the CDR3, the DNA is TGTGCCAGCAGCTCCTCCGGGACAGGGGTGTCCTACGAGCAGTACTTC. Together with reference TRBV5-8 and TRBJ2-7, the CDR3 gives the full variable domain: EAGVTQSPTHLIKTRGQQATLRCSPISGHTSVYWYQQALGLGLQFLLWYDEGEERNRGNFPPRFSGRQFPNYSSELNVNALELEDSALYLCASSSSGTGVSYEQYFGPGTRLTVT.